The 29 T cell receptor beta chains in this list originate from one sample, sequenced in a study of siplizumab effects on memory and regulatory T cells. Sequenced by immunoSEQ multiplex PCR; TCRdb stores in-frame clones only, minus some. Of about 75,000 clones listed, 93% are singletons. Sequencing was carried out using CD8+ T cells sorted from blood. These TCRs come from a human donor in good health.

The rearrangement joins TRBV6-5 to TRBJ2-7, with D possibly being TRBD2 (5 bases). This CDR3 spans 13 amino acids. Trimming stripped 6 bases from V and 4 bases from J, with 13 bases between. Germline CDR1 is MNHEY and CDR2 is SVGAGI. CDR3 bases: TGTGCCAGCAGGCGCGGGTCGTTTTACGAGCAGTACTTC. Residues: CASRRGSFYEQYF.

This chain connects TRBV6-1 to TRBJ2-5; D might be TRBD2 (6 bases). The CDR3 has 14 residues. Germline assignment: CDR1 MNHNS and CDR2 SASEGT. V was shortened by 2 bases and J by 4 bases, with 11 bases between the two germline ends. The CDR3, as DNA: TGTGCCAGCAGTGAACTAGCGTCAGCAGAGACCCAGTACTTC. It is translated as CASSELASAETQYF.

The chain employs TRBV14 and TRBJ1-2, with TRBD1 identical over 7 bases. This CDR3 region has 14 residues. The V and J ends lost 4 bases and 3 bases, in that order; junction bases with no gene match: 5. Germline values: CDR1 SGHDN, CDR2 FVKESK. The CDR3 spells CASSRGQSHYGYTF. Written as DNA, the CDR3 is TGTGCCAGCAGCCGGGGACAGTCCCACTATGGCTACACCTTC.

The CDR3 region has the DNA TGCAGCGTTGAAGAGACAGGGGGCTGGTCAGATACGCAGTATTTT. Encoded protein: CSVEETGGWSDTQYF. The rearrangement joins TRBV29-1 to TRBJ2-3; TRBD1 matches at 10 bases. CDR3 length: 15 amino acids. Germline CDR1 and CDR2: SQVTM and ANQGSEA. The junction had 4 bases not matched to a gene; V was cut back by 0 bases and J by 4 bases.

The chain uses TRBV7-6 and TRBJ2-7, with 9 bases lining up with TRBD1. After removal of 6 bases from V and 6 bases from J, the junction contained 15 bases not matched to a gene. This CDR3 spans 16 amino acids. Germline CDR1 and CDR2: SGHVS and FNYEAQ. CDR3 nucleotide sequence: TGTGCCAGCAGTTACACCCCGGGACAGGGATCTTCCGAGCAGTACTTC. The encoded protein is CASSYTPGQGSSEQYF.

J is TRBJ2-7 and V is TRBV19, with TRBD1 matching over 11 bases. This CDR3 has 15 residues. Germline lookup yields CDR1 LNHDA and CDR2 SQIVND (reference sequence). V lost 4 bases to trimming and J lost 2 bases; unmatched junction nucleotides: 4. CDR3: CASSRTGGAPYEQYF. In DNA form, the CDR3 reads TGTGCCAGTAGTAGGACAGGGGGCGCCCCCTACGAGCAGTACTTC. Supplemented by reference TRBV19 and TRBJ2-7, the full variable domain reads DGGITQSPKYLFRKEGQNVTLSCEQNLNHDAMYWYRQDPGQGLRLIYYSQIVNDFQKGDIAEGYSVSREKKESFPLTVTSAQKNPTAFYLCASSRTGGAPYEQYFGPGTRLTVT.

The V call is TRBV28, the J call TRBJ1-3; 7 bases are shared with TRBD1. Per the germline V gene, CDR1 is MDHEN and CDR2 is SYDVKM. This CDR3 has 13 residues. After removal of 3 bases from V and 15 bases from J, the junction contained 11 bases not matched to a gene. The CDR3 is CASSLRRTGWEYF. The DNA of the CDR3 is TGTGCCAGCAGTTTGAGACGGACAGGTTGGGAATATTTT.

This clone appeared once. The chain employs TRBV30 and TRBJ2-3; the D is unclear. Per the germline V gene, CDR1 is GTSNPN and CDR2 is SVGIG (reference sequence). The V and J ends lost 3 bases and 5 bases respectively, with 9 bases between them. CDR3 length: 12 residues. The DNA for the CDR3 is TGTGCCTGGAGACGGATACTAGATACGCAGTATTTT. Protein: CAWRRILDTQYF.

The chain employs TRBV27 and TRBJ2-3, with 11 nucleotides matching TRBD2. From germline, CDR1 is MNHEY and CDR2 SMNVEV (reference sequence). The CDR3 sequence is 17 residues long. The V segment lost 5 bases and the J segment 4 bases; nucleotides outside the gene matches: 11. The CDR3 nucleotides are TGTGCCAGCAGTCCGGGACTAGCGGCCCTATTCGCAGATACGCAGTATTTT. Protein product: CASSPGLAALFADTQYF.

This CDR3 reads CASSWDRVTDTQYF. The CDR3 nucleotides read TGCGCCAGCAGCTGGGACAGGGTAACAGATACGCAGTATTTT. The chain recombines TRBV5-1 with TRBJ2-3; 9 nucleotides agree with TRBD1. The ends lost 3 bases at V and 3 bases at J; junction bases unmatched: 2. Germline V lookup: CDR1 SGHRS, CDR2 YFSETQ. The CDR3 sequence is 14 residues long.

With regard to this clone: This same CDR3 is encoded by further DNA sequences in the sample. This chain uses TRBV19 with TRBJ2-7; D perhaps matches TRBD2 (6 bases). The length of the CDR3 is 14 residues. Germline-derived CDR1 and CDR2 are LNHDA and SQIVND (reference sequence). The V end was cut by 3 bases, the J end by 3 bases, with 12 bases between. CDR3 sequence: CASSIGTGDYEQYF. CDR3 in DNA: TGTGCCAGTAGTATTGGGACGGGGGACTACGAGCAGTACTTC.

The DNA of the CDR3 is TGCAGCGTTGAAGACCGGGACAGGGTCCTCTACGAGCAGTACTTC. Translation gives CSVEDRDRVLYEQYF. The chain joins TRBV29-1 to TRBJ2-7, with 9 nucleotides matching TRBD1. V dropped 0 bases and J dropped 3; count of bases not matched to a gene: 6. Germline CDR1 is SQVTM and CDR2 is ANQGSEA. The CDR3 has 15 residues.

J is TRBJ1-2 and V is TRBV9, with 7 bases that match TRBD1. CDR1 SGDLS and CDR2 YYNGEE come from the germline V gene. V lost 0 bases, J lost 4 bases, and 12 bases stayed unmatched. This CDR3 spans 17 amino acids. The CDR3 here is CASSVVKGDRDPYGYTF. The CDR3 DNA sequence: TGTGCCAGCAGCGTAGTTAAGGGAGACAGGGACCCCTATGGCTACACCTTC.

This clone has just one count. The CDR3 nucleotides are TGCGCCAGCAGCCGAACAGGGGAAGGTCAGCCCCAGCATTTT. It is translated as CASSRTGEGQPQHF. V is TRBV4-1 and J is TRBJ1-5; TRBD1 agrees at 7 bases. The V gene's germline CDR1 is MGHRA and CDR2 YSYEKL. V gave up 4 bases and J gave up 6 bases; unmatched junction bases: 6. The length of the CDR3 is 14 residues.

V is TRBV6-5 and J is TRBJ2-2; D is ambiguous. Germline CDR1 and CDR2: MNHEY and SVGAGI. The CDR3 consists of 15 residues. V shed 6 bases and J shed 1 base, with 12 bases lying between them. This CDR3 reads CASSLTNGNTGELFF. CDR3 DNA: TGTGCCAGCAGCCTCACAAACGGGAACACCGGGGAGCTGTTTTTT.

The rearrangement uses TRBV7-8 and TRBJ1-1; no clear D gene. Trimming took 3 bases from V and 0 from J, leaving 8 bases between them. CDR3 length equals 14 residues. Germline-derived CDR1 and CDR2 are SGHVS and FQNEAQ. CDR3 region: CASSFPVMNTEAFF. In DNA, the CDR3 is TGTGCCAGCAGCTTTCCCGTGATGAACACTGAAGCTTTCTTT.

This chain's CDR3 is CASSLVSGELFF. As DNA, the CDR3 is TGTGCCAGCAGCTTAGTATCGGGGGAGCTGTTTTTT. V usage is TRBV7-9 and J usage is TRBJ2-2; no clear D. The germline V gene encodes CDR1 SEHNR and CDR2 FQNEAQ (reference sequence). Trimming removed 1 base at V and 8 bases at J, with 5 bases between. The CDR3 length is 12 residues.

This rearrangement joins TRBV5-8 to TRBJ2-5; D perhaps matches TRBD2 (5 bases). The DNA end favors TRBJ2-7, so the J call may be wrong. Per germline, CDR1 SGHTS and CDR2 YDEGEE. The CDR3 totals 13 residues. The CDR3 DNA sequence: TGTGCCAGCAGCTCACGGGACTCCTACGAGCAGTACTTC. Its translation: CASSSRDSYEQYF.

The CDR3 reads CASSELGVGSPLHF. The CDR3 nucleotides are TGTGCCAGCAGTGAATTGGGGGTCGGTTCACCCCTCCACTTT. The chain has TRBV6-1 and TRBJ1-6; perhaps TRBD1 as D (5 bases). V was pared by 2 bases and J by 9 bases, with 11 bases between. CDR1 and CDR2 from the germline V gene are MNHNS and SASEGT. This CDR3 contains 14 residues.

V is TRBV9 and J is TRBJ1-2; TRBD1 is a possible D gene (6 bases). Germline lookup yields CDR1 SGDLS and CDR2 YYNGEE. Trimming removed 4 bases from V and 7 bases from J, with 17 bases in between. The CDR3 runs to 14 residues. The DNA for the CDR3 is TGTGCCAGCAGCCCGGGGGGGGGCGAAAGTGGCTACACCTTC. This translates into CASSPGGGESGYTF.

This clone was detected only once. V and J are TRBV9 and TRBJ2-1, with 8 bases lining up with TRBD2. V shed 4 bases and J 8 bases; nucleotides not matched to a gene: 8. The germline CDR1 and CDR2 sequences are SGDLS and YYNGEE. This CDR3 has 14 amino acids. CDR3 nucleotide sequence: TGTGCCAGCAGCTCCTCAGGACTAGCCGATGAGCAGTTCTTC. Amino acid sequence: CASSSSGLADEQFF.

As concerns this clone: This sample also contains other DNA sequences that code for the same CDR3. This sequence joins TRBV27 and TRBJ2-3; 12 bases agree with TRBD2. The V gene end was trimmed by 2 bases and the J gene end by 3 bases; junction bases not matched to a gene: 0. The germline V gene has CDR1 MNHEY and CDR2 SMNVEV (reference sequence). This CDR3 region has 15 residues. The CDR3 spells CASSLLAGGTDTQYF. For the CDR3, the DNA is TGTGCCAGCAGTTTACTAGCGGGGGGGACAGATACGCAGTATTTT.

J is TRBJ2-7 and V is TRBV5-1; no reliable D call. The CDR3 has 12 amino acids. The V gene's germline CDR1 is SGHRS and CDR2 YFSETQ. V lost 0 bases and J 7 bases, leaving 8 bases between the germline ends. CDR3 sequence (DNA): TGCGCCAGCAGCTTGGTATTGGATGAGCAGTACTTC. Translating it yields CASSLVLDEQYF. The whole variable domain, remainder taken from reference TRBV5-1 and TRBJ2-7, is KAGVTQTPRYLIKTRGQQVTLSCSPISGHRSVSWYQQTPGQGLQFLFEYFSETQRNKGNFPGRFSGRQFSNSRSEMNVSTLELGDSALYLCASSLVLDEQYFGPGTRLTVT.

The rearrangement uses TRBV2 and TRBJ2-7, with TRBD2 matching over 9 bases. The germline gives CDR1 SNHLY, CDR2 FYNNEI. The length of the CDR3 is 15 residues. V shed 6 bases and J 1 base; nucleotides not matched to a gene: 7. The CDR3 DNA sequence: TGTGCCAGCAGCCCTGCAGCGGGGGGTTCCTACGAGCAGTACTTC. Amino acids: CASSPAAGGSYEQYF.

The V call is TRBV5-6, the J call TRBJ2-1, with D possibly matching TRBD2 (5 bases). Trimming stripped 4 bases from V and 10 bases from J, with 12 bases between. Per the germline V gene, CDR1 is SGHDT and CDR2 is YYEEEE. The CDR3 is 12 amino acids. The CDR3 DNA is TGTGCCAGCAGCCCCTGGACTTTAGAGCAGTTCTTC. Translating it yields CASSPWTLEQFF. The whole variable domain, filled in from reference TRBV5-6 and TRBJ2-1, reads DAGVTQSPTHLIKTRGQQVTLRCSPKSGHDTVSWYQQALGQGPQFIFQYYEEEERQRGNFPDRFSGHQFPNYSSELNVNALLLGDSALYLCASSPWTLEQFFGPGTRLTVL.

J is TRBJ2-7 and V is TRBV28, with a weak D call TRBD1 (5 bases). There are 13 residues in the CDR3. V was cut by 10 bases and J by 6 bases, with 19 bases left in between. Germline-derived CDR1 and CDR2 are MDHEN and SYDVKM. The CDR3 sequence is CATNRGGVGEQYF. The CDR3 nucleotides are TGTGCCACCAATAGGGGTGGGGTCGGCGAGCAGTACTTC.

In its sample, this clone was seen once. The V and J genes are TRBV5-1 and TRBJ2-5; 11 positions agree with TRBD2. V lost 7 bases and J lost 5; bases outside the gene matches: 10. Germline V gives CDR1 SGHRS, CDR2 YFSETQ. CDR3 length: 15 residues. The DNA of the CDR3 is TGCGCCAGCGGGTATAGCGGGGGGGCCGGCGAGACCCAGTACTTC. Amino acid sequence: CASGYSGGAGETQYF.

The chain couples TRBV11-2 to TRBJ2-7; D is undetermined. Germline values: CDR1 SGHAT, CDR2 FQNNGV. V shed 1 base and J shed 2 bases, with 9 bases lying between them. The CDR3 is 14 amino acids. The CDR3 DNA sequence: TGTGCCAGCAGCTTAGTCGGCGGACCCTACGAGCAGTACTTC. As protein: CASSLVGGPYEQYF.

This rearrangement joins TRBV7-3 to TRBJ1-5; weak D call: TRBD1 (6 bases). V was shortened by 6 bases and J by 3 bases, with 12 bases between the two germline ends. Germline CDR1 reads SGHTA; CDR2 reads FQGTGA. The CDR3 extends over 14 amino acids. CDR3 region: CASSLTGTNQPQHF. The CDR3 nucleotides read TGTGCCAGCAGTCTCACAGGGACCAATCAGCCCCAGCATTTT.